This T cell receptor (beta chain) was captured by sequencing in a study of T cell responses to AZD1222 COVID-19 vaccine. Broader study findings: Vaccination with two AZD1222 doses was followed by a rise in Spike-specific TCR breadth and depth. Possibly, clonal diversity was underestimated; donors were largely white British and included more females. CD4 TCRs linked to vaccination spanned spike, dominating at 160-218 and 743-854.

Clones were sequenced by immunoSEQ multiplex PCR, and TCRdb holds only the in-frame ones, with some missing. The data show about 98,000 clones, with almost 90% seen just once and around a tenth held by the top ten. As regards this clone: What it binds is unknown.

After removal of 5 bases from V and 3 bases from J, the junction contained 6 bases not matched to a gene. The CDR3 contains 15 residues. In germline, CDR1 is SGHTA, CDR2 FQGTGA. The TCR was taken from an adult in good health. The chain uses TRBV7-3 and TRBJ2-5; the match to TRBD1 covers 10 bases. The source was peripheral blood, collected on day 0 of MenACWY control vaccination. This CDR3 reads CASSADRGREETQYF. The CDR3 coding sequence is TGTGCCAGCAGCGCCGACAGGGGGCGGGAAGAGACCCAGTACTTC.